The 3 T cell receptor beta chains listed next were all sequenced from one sample in a study of blood T cell repertoires in COVID-19. Profiling relied on immunoSEQ multiplex PCR, and the TCRdb table lists in-frame clones only, not all of them. Of about 330,000 clones detected, over 75% appear once; the ten largest clones hold roughly a tenth. The sample taken for sequencing was PBMCs or T cells enriched from blood (not recorded which). These receptors originate from a woman between 18 and 30 years old who had recovered from COVID-19.

The chain couples TRBV5-1 to TRBJ2-2; D unresolved. In germline, CDR1 is SGHRS, CDR2 YFSETQ. This CDR3 has 14 residues. V was pared by 0 bases and J by 3 bases, with 6 bases between. The CDR3: CASSLALYTGELFF. The DNA for the CDR3 is TGCGCCAGCAGCTTGGCTCTTTACACCGGGGAGCTGTTTTTT.

The chain couples TRBV29-1 to TRBJ1-2; 9 bases line up with TRBD1. CDR1 is SQVTM, CDR2 ANQGSEA, per germline. V lost 4 bases and J lost 4; bases outside the gene matches: 13. The CDR3 spans 16 residues. The CDR3 coding sequence is TGCAGCGTTGGTGGGGGACAGGGACCCGTTGGCTATGGCTACACCTTC. Amino acids: CSVGGGQGPVGYGYTF.

This clone is categorized as medium-sized. This CDR3 is CASSIGQGYEQYF. The CDR3 DNA follows: TGTGCCAGCAGCATTGGACAGGGCTACGAGCAGTACTTC. The rearrangement links TRBV2 to TRBJ2-7; TRBD1 aligns across 8 bases. V was clipped by 6 bases and J by 3 bases; unmatched bases: 4. In germline, CDR1 is SNHLY, CDR2 FYNNEI. The CDR3 is made up of 13 amino acids.